The clone carrying this T cell receptor (beta chain) was found a few times. The sample belongs to a study of blood T cell repertoires in COVID-19. Trimming removed 6 bases from V and 3 bases from J, with 12 bases in between. There are 13 residues in the CDR3. Germline CDR1 MNHEY, CDR2 SVGAGI. Using immunoSEQ multiplex PCR, the repertoire was profiled, and TCRdb retains in-frame clones only, with some absent. The data show over 150,000 clones, with more than 80% seen just once and around 6.8% held by the top ten. The V and J genes are TRBV6-5 and TRBJ2-7; tentatively, D is TRBD1 (5 bases). The sequence derives from a human donor in a cohort sampled during active COVID-19. The sample taken for sequencing was peripheral blood. This CDR3 is CASRGGRVYEQYF. CDR3 DNA: TGTGCCAGCAGGGGTGGCAGGGTCTACGAGCAGTACTTC.